There are many counts of the clone carrying this T cell receptor beta chain. This sample was included in a study of post-analysis software for immune sequencing data. The CDR3 loop spans 17 amino acids. CDR1 is SGHRS, CDR2 YFSETQ, per germline. The junction had 10 bases not matched to a gene; V was cut back by 0 bases and J by 3 bases. Prepared libraries of TCR beta cDNA carried unique molecular identifiers. TCRdb independently ran MiXCR on the PCR reads; one entry per CDR3 protein. This sample has around 150,000 distinct CDR3 sequences; around 36% occur once, and the top ten carry around 30%. The TCR comes from a girl aged 10-17 years with multiple sclerosis. J is TRBJ2-3 and V is TRBV5-1; TRBD1 matches at 7 bases. Sequenced material: blood, taken after autologous hematopoietic stem cell transplantation. Written as DNA, the CDR3 is TGCGCCAGCAGCTTGGACGCCAGGGGGATAGGTACAGATACGCAGTATTTT. This encodes CASSLDARGIGTDTQYF.